This T cell receptor beta chain was observed in a study of blood T cell repertoires in COVID-19. This CDR3 region has 18 residues. Trimming at V came to 0 bases and at J to 3 bases, leaving 11 bases not matched to a gene. Germline CDR1 LGHNA, CDR2 YNFKEQ. Profiled with immunoSEQ multiplex PCR; TCRdb holds only in-frame clones, not every one. The table records roughly 250,000 clones, around 86% of them present only once. Sequencing used PBMCs or T cells enriched from blood (not recorded which). The chain combines TRBV4-2 with TRBJ1-5; TRBD1 aligns across 7 bases. The source of this sequence is a woman aged 45-59 years who had recovered from COVID-19. CDR3 region: CASSQEWAGGNSNQPQHF. CDR3 nucleotide sequence: TGTGCCAGCAGCCAAGAGTGGGCAGGGGGTAATTCCAATCAGCCCCAGCATTTT.